This TCR beta chain was identified during a study of T cell changes during pregnancy in multiple sclerosis. Repertoires were generated with immunoSEQ multiplex PCR, while TCRdb's copy carries only in-frame clones and drops some. This sample has more than 45,000 clones, with around 93% found just once. Germline CDR1 MNHEY, CDR2 SVGAGI. This CDR3 is 14 amino acids long. With 2 bases clipped from V and 8 bases from J, the junction kept 4 bases outside the gene matches. The sequenced sample was CD4+ T cells from peripheral blood mononuclear cells, obtained after pregnancy. The sequence was obtained from a female donor with multiple sclerosis, enrolled in a pregnancy study. This sequence joins TRBV6-5 and TRBJ1-4, with 8 nucleotides matching TRBD1. CDR3 loop: CASSYTGGREKLFF. Here the CDR3 DNA reads TGTGCCAGCAGTTACACAGGGGGGAGGGAAAAACTGTTTTTT.